A selection of T cell receptor beta chains follows, all from one sample in a study of blood T cells in healthy people across ages. TCRdb re-called the 5' RACE reads with MiXCR, one entry per CDR3 protein. The top ten clones hold around 9.6% of a sample with 800,000 to 950,000 distinct CDR3 sequences, roughly 28% of them seen once. These data were likewise used in another study, on T cells of mothers and their children.

Sequencing was performed on blood. Receptors originate from a woman between 35 and 50 years old in good health. Each CDR3 is given with its conserved first and last residue. The order of the fields is V gene, clone size, D gene, J gene, CDR3 protein, CDR3 DNA. The D gene is left open where the match is weak. Only part of the rows carry a size: once, few, many, or a class if the clone is expanded.

>TRBV5-1|few|NA|TRBJ1-5
CASSADSNQPQHF
TGCGCCAGCAGCGCGGATAGCAATCAGCCCCAGCATTTT
>TRBV12-3/TRBV12-4|many|NA|TRBJ2-7
CASSPRLSYEQYF
TGTGCCAGCAGTCCCCGTCTCAGCTACGAGCAGTACTTC
>TRBV18|many|NA|TRBJ2-7
CASSPPSSTYEQYF
TGTGCCAGCTCACCGCCCTCGTCGACATACGAGCAGTACTTC
>TRBV29-1|many|NA|TRBJ2-7
CSVLVLYEQYF
TGCAGCGTTTTGGTCCTCTACGAGCAGTACTTC
>TRBV27|few|NA|TRBJ1-2
CASSLGPRFGYTF
TGTGCCAGCAGTTTAGGGCCCCGATTTGGCTACACCTTC
>TRBV20-1|NA|NA|TRBJ2-7
CSATTPTEYEQYF
TGCAGTGCTACCACGCCGACAGAATACGAGCAGTACTTC
>TRBV28|NA|TRBD1|TRBJ1-5
CASSGQGFEPQHF
TGTGCCAGCAGTGGACAGGGGTTTGAGCCCCAGCATTTT
>TRBV5-1|NA|TRBD1|TRBJ2-1
CASSKTTGGHLYEQFF
TGCGCCAGCAGCAAGACAACAGGGGGTCACCTCTACGAGCAGTTCTTC
>TRBV24-1|NA|TRBD1|TRBJ1-2
CATSDRTGYTYGHTF
TGTGCCACCAGTGATCGGACAGGATATACATATGGCCACACCTTC
>TRBV20-1|NA|NA|TRBJ2-6
CSARTWGSNVLTF
TGCAGTGCCAGGACGTGGGGGTCCAACGTCCTGACTTTC
>TRBV15|NA|NA|TRBJ2-3
CATSSGLPTDTQYF
TGTGCCACCAGTTCCGGGCTCCCCACAGATACGCAGTATTTT
>TRBV28|NA|NA|TRBJ2-3
CASSIGAQRPYTDTQYF
TGTGCCAGCAGTATTGGGGCCCAACGACCCTACACAGATACGCAGTATTTT
>TRBV2|few|NA|TRBJ1-2
CASSEQPVVGGYTF
TGTGCCAGCAGTGAACAGCCTGTTGTGGGGGGCTACACCTTC
>TRBV7-9|NA|NA|TRBJ2-5
CASTRVPAGAYNEQYF
TGTGCCAGCACCCGAGTTCCTGCGGGGGCCTACAATGAGCAGTACTTC
>TRBV25-1|many|TRBD1|TRBJ2-1
CASSEWNRGVDEQFF
TGTGCCAGCAGTGAATGGAACAGGGGTGTGGATGAGCAGTTCTTC
>TRBV5-1|many|TRBD1|TRBJ1-5
CASRPTGGSNQPQHF
TGCGCCAGCAGGCCCACAGGGGGTAGCAATCAGCCCCAGCATTTT
>TRBV19|NA|NA|TRBJ2-6
CASSFSMGRFSGANVLTF
TGTGCCAGTAGTTTTTCTATGGGACGGTTCTCTGGGGCCAACGTCCTGACTTTC
>TRBV9|few|TRBD2|TRBJ2-5
CASSVGGGRNERTQYF
TGTGCCAGCAGCGTAGGGGGGGGTAGAAATGAACGGACCCAGTACTTC
>TRBV30|many|NA|TRBJ2-7
CAWSRARGAYEQYF
TGTGCCTGGAGTAGGGCCAGGGGGGCCTACGAGCAGTACTTC
>TRBV29-1|many|TRBD1|TRBJ2-1
CSTGQGGYNEQFF
TGCAGCACCGGACAGGGGGGATACAATGAGCAGTTCTTC
>TRBV10-3|few|NA|TRBJ1-1
CAINERGNTEAFF
TGTGCCATCAACGAACGGGGGAACACTGAAGCTTTCTTT
>TRBV6-1|NA|TRBD1|TRBJ2-5
CASSEALGRGQETQYF
TGTGCCAGCAGTGAAGCGCTTGGCAGGGGGCAAGAGACCCAGTACTTC
>TRBV11-2|many|TRBD2|TRBJ2-1
CASIPGLASNEQFF
TGTGCCAGCATCCCGGGACTAGCAAGCAATGAGCAGTTCTTC
>TRBV4-1|NA|NA|TRBJ2-7
CASSQERVLEQYF
TGCGCCAGCAGCCAAGAAAGAGTCCTCGAGCAGTACTTC
>TRBV5-1|few|NA|TRBJ2-4
CASTWDLLAKNIQYF
TGCGCCAGCACCTGGGACCTTTTAGCCAAAAACATTCAGTACTTC
>TRBV20-1|few|TRBD2|TRBJ2-1
CSARIAGGNEQFF
TGCAGTGCTAGAATAGCGGGAGGCAATGAGCAGTTCTTC
>TRBV7-9|NA|NA|TRBJ1-5
CASSLTEGNQPQHF
TGTGCCAGCAGCTTAACAGAGGGCAATCAGCCCCAGCATTTT
>TRBV7-2|NA|NA|TRBJ2-7
CANSAPYEQYF
TGTGCCAACAGCGCACCCTACGAGCAGTACTTC
>TRBV10-3|NA|TRBD1|TRBJ2-5
CAIGESLDRGQETQYF
TGTGCCATCGGTGAGTCCCTGGACAGGGGGCAGGAGACCCAGTACTTC
>TRBV4-1|many|NA|TRBJ2-1
CASSQDPWDEQFF
TGCGCCAGCAGCCAAGATCCATGGGATGAGCAGTTCTTC
>TRBV20-1|few|NA|TRBJ1-2
CSARPAGGDLYGYTF
TGCAGTGCTAGACCTGCTGGTGGGGACCTATATGGCTACACCTTC
>TRBV3-1|NA|TRBD1|TRBJ1-2
CASSQDLRTGGAFDYGYTF
TGTGCCAGCAGCCAAGATCTCAGGACAGGGGGCGCATTTGACTATGGCTACACCTTC
>TRBV9|once|TRBD1|TRBJ2-2
CASSPLDRGTGELFF
TGTGCCAGCAGCCCCCTGGACAGGGGAACCGGGGAGCTGTTTTTT
>TRBV3-1|NA|TRBD2|TRBJ2-5
CASSQGSGGGETQYF
TGTGCCAGCAGCCAAGGATCCGGGGGGGGTGAGACCCAGTACTTC
>TRBV12-3/TRBV12-4|NA|TRBD1|TRBJ1-3
CATITGARSGNTIYF
TGTGCCACCATAACAGGGGCCCGCTCTGGAAACACCATATATTTT
>TRBV20-1|NA|NA|TRBJ1-4
CSARDPRDRQEKLFF
TGCAGTGCTAGAGATCCCCGGGACCGACAGGAAAAACTGTTTTTT
>TRBV28|NA|NA|TRBJ1-5
CASSPTSGRGNQPQHF
TGTGCCAGCAGTCCCACTTCCGGGAGGGGCAATCAGCCCCAGCATTTT
>TRBV5-1|many|TRBD1|TRBJ2-3
CASRQGTAADTQYF
TGCGCCAGCAGACAGGGGACAGCCGCAGATACGCAGTATTTT
>TRBV20-1|NA|TRBD2|TRBJ2-2
CSANLAAGAFGELFF
TGCAGTGCCAATCTAGCAGCGGGGGCATTTGGGGAGCTGTTTTTT
>TRBV5-6|NA|TRBD1|TRBJ1-1
CASSKRQGKNTEAFF
TGTGCCAGCAGCAAACGACAGGGTAAGAACACTGAAGCTTTCTTT
>TRBV7-3|NA|NA|TRBJ2-3
CASSLMVRGDTQYF
TGTGCCAGCAGCTTAATGGTCAGAGGGGATACGCAGTATTTT
>TRBV5-1|few|TRBD2|TRBJ2-7
CASSVSSGDERYF
TGCGCCAGCAGTGTATCTAGCGGGGATGAGCGGTACTTC
>TRBV7-9|once|NA|TRBJ1-3
CASSNRDSSGNTIYF
TGTGCCAGCAGCAACCGGGACTCGTCTGGAAACACCATATATTTT
>TRBV11-2|NA|TRBD2|TRBJ2-1
CASSNSRGGEYNEQFF
TGTGCCAGCAGCAACTCCCGCGGGGGGGAATACAATGAGCAGTTCTTC
>TRBV28|NA|NA|TRBJ2-7
CASSLAVEVGYEQYF
TGTGCCAGCAGTTTGGCCGTAGAGGTAGGCTACGAGCAGTACTTC
>TRBV6-5|many|TRBD1|TRBJ2-7
CASRKQQGGLSEQYF
TGTGCCAGCAGAAAACAACAGGGGGGACTGAGCGAGCAGTACTTC
>TRBV7-7|many|NA|TRBJ2-5
CASSSSPGPQETQYF
TGTGCTAGCAGCTCTTCGCCGGGACCGCAAGAGACCCAGTACTTC
>TRBV4-1|many|TRBD2|TRBJ2-6
CASSRLGLAGTGANVLTF
TGCGCCAGCAGCCGCCTTGGACTAGCGGGGACTGGGGCCAACGTCCTGACTTTC
>TRBV7-2|NA|TRBD2|TRBJ2-1
CASSLAGARVRETQFF
TGCGCCAGCAGCTTAGCGGGGGCCAGGGTGAGGGAGACCCAGTTCTTC
>TRBV11-1|few|TRBD1|TRBJ2-2
CASSLFARDRGSNTGELFF
TGTGCCAGCAGCTTATTCGCCCGGGACAGGGGATCGAACACCGGGGAGCTGTTTTTT
>TRBV7-6|many|NA|TRBJ2-7
CASSLSGGHAYEQYF
TGTGCCAGCAGCTTATCCGGCGGTCACGCCTACGAGCAGTACTTC